These 8 T cell receptor beta chains came from one sample sequenced in a study of T cell responses to AZD1222 COVID-19 vaccine. The repertoire was sequenced with immunoSEQ multiplex PCR; TCRdb's copy has only in-frame clones and lacks some. The data show 150,000 to 200,000 clones, with around 92% seen just once and around 1% held by the top ten. Sequenced here: peripheral blood, sampled 28 days after the second AZD1222 dose. All receptors derive from an adult who received the AZD1222 COVID-19 vaccine.

The chain recombines TRBV10-2 with TRBJ1-1; a possible D gene is TRBD1 (6 bases). Deletions cut 5 bases from V and 1 base from J, with 14 bases between. Germline CDR1 WSHSY, CDR2 SAAADI. The CDR3 extends over 15 amino acids. DNA for the CDR3: TGCGCCAGCAGTAAACAGGGAAACCGGAACACTGAAGCTTTCTTT. Its protein product is CASSKQGNRNTEAFF.

V gene TRBV10-3 combines with J gene TRBJ2-7; either TRBD1 or TRBD2 may supply D (6 bases each). Trimming pared 7 bases from V and 4 bases from J, leaving 14 bases between. This CDR3 region has 13 residues. The germline V gene encodes CDR1 ENHRY and CDR2 SYGVKD. The CDR3 loop is CAITEGGGYEQYF. CDR3 sequence (DNA): TGTGCCATCACCGAAGGAGGGGGGTACGAGCAGTACTTC.

The chain links TRBV2 to TRBJ1-2; 8 bases are a match to TRBD1. This CDR3 has 13 amino acids. Germline CDR1 is SNHLY and CDR2 is FYNNEI. V lost 8 bases and J lost 8; bases outside the gene matches: 10. In DNA form, the CDR3 reads TGTGCCAGCGAGGACAGGGCTCGTCGGGGCTACACCTTC. Its translation is CASEDRARRGYTF.

V and J are TRBV5-1 and TRBJ1-1; 8 nucleotides align to TRBD1. The germline V gene has CDR1 SGHRS and CDR2 YFSETQ. Germline trimming cut 3 bases from V and 4 bases from J; bases unmatched to any gene: 5. The CDR3 covers 14 residues. CDR3 nucleotide sequence: TGCGCCAGCAGCTCGCAGGGGGCGCCCACTGAAGCTTTCTTT. This gives the protein CASSSQGAPTEAFF.

The chain carries TRBV12-5 and TRBJ2-1, with TRBD1 matching over 9 bases. The CDR3 runs 15 residues. Unmatched junction bases numbered 8, after V lost 7 bases and J lost 4 bases. Per germline, CDR1 LGHNT and CDR2 FRNRAP. CDR3 region: CASDKQGARYNEQFF. The CDR3 region has the DNA TGTGCTAGTGATAAACAGGGGGCGCGGTACAATGAGCAGTTCTTC.

The chain has TRBV10-3 and TRBJ2-1, with TRBD2 identical over 11 bases. The CDR3 is made up of 15 amino acids. Trimming took 7 bases from V and 2 from J; bases not matched to a gene: 4. CDR1 is ENHRY, CDR2 SYGVKD, per germline. The CDR3 DNA reads as TGTGCCATCATGGGTAGCGGGGGGGCCTACAATGAGCAGTTCTTC. Encoded protein: CAIMGSGGAYNEQFF.

This chain joins TRBV18 and TRBJ1-1; D is ambiguous. Germline V gives CDR1 KGHSH, CDR2 LQKENI. Trimming cost V 4 bases and J 8 bases, with 17 bases left between them. CDR3 length: 14 residues. CDR3 DNA sequence: TGTGCCAGCTCACTCCTTTCCCGGGCTGAGGAAGCTTTCTTT. Translated: CASSLLSRAEEAFF.

The V gene is TRBV4-2, the J gene TRBJ2-3; D could derive from TRBD1 or TRBD2 (6 bases each). CDR1 is LGHNA and CDR2 is YNFKEQ in the germline V gene. The germline V and J ends were trimmed by 0 bases and 4 bases, with 14 bases remaining between them. The CDR3 length is 16 residues. The chain's CDR3 is CASSQEGAGTPDTQYF. As DNA, the CDR3 is TGTGCCAGCAGCCAAGAGGGGGCGGGAACCCCAGATACGCAGTATTTT.